This T cell receptor (beta chain) was recovered during a study of regulatory T cells in long-lasting Graves disease. Study context: The study counted Graves' disease as persistent given over 5 years of antithyroid drugs and positive TSH receptor antibodies. Notes on the study in general: Accuracy might have suffered from few samples.

The time point denotes: persistent/refractory GD, antithyroid drugs over 5 years with positive TRAb. The authors made the TCR library using RNA they extracted from PBMCs. The guidelines of the American Thyroid Association were the basis for diagnosing Graves' disease. The ends lost 5 bases at V and 6 bases at J; junction bases unmatched: 11. The CDR3 sequence is 15 residues long. CDR1 and CDR2 from the germline V gene are SEHNR and FQNEAQ (reference sequence). A remark on this clonotype: Its antigen is unknown.

iRepertoire HTBI primers and Arm-PCR of CDR3 regions built TCR beta libraries. TCRdb recomputed calls from the multiplex PCR reads with MiXCR, one row per CDR3 protein. The data show 390,000 or so distinct CDR3 sequences, less than 30% seen once. The sample here was peripheral blood mononuclear cells (PBMCs), taken when the disease was refractory, from a patient treated with antithyroid drugs. The clonotype comes from a middle-aged woman with Graves disease. V and J are TRBV7-9 and TRBJ2-7; 9 positions agree with TRBD2. The CDR3 nucleotides read TGTGCCAGCAGCCCCAGAGCGGGAGGTGCCCGCGAGCAGTACTTC. Translating it yields CASSPRAGGAREQYF.